The clone carrying this TCR beta chain was detected many times. Its antigen is not identified. MiXCR was run by TCRdb on the 5' RACE reads, yielding one entry per CDR3 protein. The table has 6,500 to 9,000 distinct CDR3 sequences, under 40% seen once. This CDR3 spans 13 amino acids. V was shortened by 4 bases and J by 0 bases, with 6 bases between the two germline ends. Germline-derived CDR1 and CDR2 are SEHNR and FQNEAQ (reference sequence). The record originates from a study of T-cell memory formation after mild COVID-19. Broader study findings: Contracting clones localized mainly to CM and EM when CD4+ and mainly to EMRA when CD8+.

The chain is built from TRBV7-9 and TRBJ1-1; D remains ambiguous. The source is an adult woman who had mild COVID-19 (a few samples of this study predate the infection). Cell type and time point are not known. What was sequenced was PBMCs or a T cell subset sorted from them (not recorded which). Here the CDR3 DNA reads TGTGCCAGCAGCTCGTACATGAACACTGAAGCTTTCTTT. Translation: CASSSYMNTEAFF.